This T cell receptor (beta chain) was sequenced for a study of blood T cells in healthy people across ages (dated by TCRdb to between 2014 and 2016). In terms of the full investigation: Template switching captured roughly one uniquely barcoded TCR beta cDNA molecule per two T cells in model experiments. For two donors (one aged 18 to 30 and one aged 80 or older), the study analyzed two additional independent replicas of 1 million unique cDNA reads from the same blood draw. Using deep sequencing normalized with unique cDNA molecular identifiers, the study measured how TCR beta repertoire diversity changes with age. To avoid experimental bias, donors of different ages were spread randomly across the sequencing lanes. Donors were grouped into four age groups: young (average approximately 15 years), middle-aged (39), aged (approximately 58) and long-lived (around 82). What the work shows at the level of the full study, not this receptor alone: Donor CMV infection status was unknown, potentially confounding age-related changes in expanded clonotypes. Estimates of total diversity from one million sequenced T cells were regarded as lower bounds and underestimates. Because profiling used bulk unsorted PBMCs, naive and antigen-experienced compartments could not be compared conclusively. Observed TCR beta diversity per million T cells fell roughly linearly with age, and a significant reduction was already apparent by age roughly 40. A strong correlation was found between observed TCR beta diversity and the percentage of naive T cells measured by flow cytometry. Compared with the aged group, the long-lived group had more naive CD4+ T cells, fewer expanded clones and increased TCR diversity, suggesting age selection.

Of note for this clonotype: No antigen is known for it. Nothing much larger sits one base from this clone, and base qualities are not available.

The donors were about 40 Caucasian individuals from Russia, aged roughly 6 to 100 years, who were systemically healthy. Each donor gave 8.5 to 10 milliliters of peripheral blood, collected into EDTA-treated Vacutainer tubes. Ficoll-Paque density-gradient centrifugation was used to isolate PBMCs, with at least 7 million per sample. Trizol reagent was used to extract total RNA from PBMCs, with at least 5.5 micrograms per sample. Naive CD45RAhigh/CD27high T cell percentages were measured by flow cytometry on a PBMC aliquot from every donor. Libraries were prepared through 5' RACE. The instrument was an Illumina HiSeq 2500. A second PCR of roughly 6 to 11 cycles was run with a J-beta primer mix and a sample-barcoded 5' primer. A template-switch 5' adaptor carrying 12 random nucleotides introduced a unique molecular identifier onto each TCR beta cDNA molecule. Each sample yielded at least 3 million CDR3-containing paired-end reads. First-strand cDNA synthesis was performed from all RNA using the Mint cDNA synthesis kit, with priming by a TRBC-specific oligonucleotide. Following uracil-DNA glycosylase treatment, all cDNA underwent a first 18-cycle PCR with the universal primers M1SS and BC2_uni_R. In the paper's pipeline: Each sample was normalized by randomly selecting 1 million high-quality reads, each carrying a distinct molecular identifier. Reads sharing molecular identifiers were discarded rather than binned into consensus sequences. CDR3 identification, clonotype clustering and error correction used MiTCR with a Q25 quality threshold and the strictest error-elimination algorithm. Lower-bound total TCR beta diversity was estimated with a nonparametric unseen species model using Euler transformation. Clones were called with MiXCR by TCRdb after fastp trimmed the public reads at Q25, and only in-frame beta chains were retained. Rows are unified per CDR3 protein, each entry keeping the most common DNA and genes. TCRdb, not the original authors, processed these V and J calls. The sample yields 1.5 million to 2 million distinct CDR3 sequences; roughly 27% were counted once. The ten biggest clones cover 7.7% of the sample.

The receptor was isolated from a woman aged 30 to 39 in good health. Sequenced sample: blood.

The CDR3 protein sequence reads: CASSRGLAGGPKTQYF. The nucleotide sequence reads TGTGCCAGCAGCCGGGGACTAGCGGGGGGGCCGAAGACCCAGTACTTC. Recombination linked TRBV7-2 to TRBJ2-5, with 16 bases in between that match TRBD2. The CDR3 measures 16 amino acids from cysteine to phenylalanine. Only the CDR3 region is kept as DNA, spanning 48 bases read in frame from base 1. For this chain, trimming is 5 bases at the V end and 6 bases at the J end, and the number of junction bases without a gene match is 6. CDR1 SGHTA and CDR2 FQGNSA are derived from the germline V gene.